Listed below are T cell receptor beta chains from one sample, sequenced in a study of T cell responses to AZD1222 COVID-19 vaccine. The data were produced by immunoSEQ multiplex PCR, yet TCRdb's version contains in-frame clones alone and is incomplete. This table holds about 89,000 clones, about nine tenths found once. The sequencing here drew on peripheral blood, taken 28 days after the second AZD1222 dose. The source is an adult who received the AZD1222 COVID-19 vaccine. The CDR3 runs from the conserved cysteine through the conserved F or W. The D gene is left open where the match is weak. The size field is filled for only some rows; it gives once, few, many or a size class.

v_gene	abundance	d_gene	j_gene	CDR3aa	CDR3nt
TRBV11-3	-	-	TRBJ1-1	CASSLAGTEAFF	TGTGCCAGCAGCTTAGCAGGAACTGAAGCTTTCTTT
TRBV18	once	-	TRBJ1-5	CASSPMTGTQPQHF	TGTGCCAGCTCGCCGATGACCGGAACTCAGCCCCAGCATTTT
TRBV9	-	-	TRBJ1-1	CASSVATRAGTEAFF	TGTGCCAGCAGCGTAGCGACCAGGGCAGGAACTGAAGCTTTCTTT
TRBV19	-	-	TRBJ2-7	CASSIVASSYEQYF	TGTGCCAGTAGTATAGTTGCGAGCTCCTACGAGCAGTACTTC
TRBV25-1	-	TRBD2	TRBJ2-7	CASSESGGTEGEQYF	TGTGCCAGCAGTGAATCGGGGGGGACGGAAGGGGAGCAGTACTTC
TRBV30	-	-	TRBJ1-1	CAWTVGANTEAFF	TGTGCCTGGACCGTTGGGGCAAACACTGAAGCTTTCTTT
TRBV19	-	TRBD2	TRBJ2-1	CASSIDSSGATYNEQFF	TGTGCCAGTAGTATAGATTCTAGCGGGGCCACCTACAATGAGCAGTTCTTC
TRBV5-1	-	-	TRBJ1-3	CASSSGQSTGNTIYF	TGCGCCAGCAGCTCAGGACAGTCAACTGGAAACACCATATATTTT
TRBV5-6	-	-	TRBJ1-2	CASSLVLPFYYGYTF	TGTGCCAGCAGCTTGGTTTTACCGTTTTACTATGGCTACACCTTC
TRBV28	-	-	TRBJ2-2	CASSSPRRATRTGELFF	TGTGCCAGCAGTTCCCCCCGCAGGGCAACAAGAACCGGGGAGCTGTTTTTT
TRBV27	once	-	TRBJ1-6	CATRGGSSYNSPLHF	TGTGCCACCCGGGGGGGGAGCTCCTATAATTCACCCCTCCACTTT
TRBV19	-	-	TRBJ2-2	CASKPSNTGELFF	TGTGCCAGTAAACCATCAAACACCGGGGAGCTGTTTTTT
TRBV5-6	once	-	TRBJ1-1	CASSLSLNTEAFF	TGTGCCAGCAGCTTGTCGCTGAACACTGAAGCTTTCTTT
TRBV5-5	-	TRBD1	TRBJ1-1	CASSSTPGQGTEAFF	TGTGCCAGCAGCTCAACTCCGGGACAGGGGACTGAAGCTTTCTTT
TRBV7-3	few	-	TRBJ1-1	CASSRGQNTEAFF	TGTGCCAGCAGCCGCGGACAGAACACTGAAGCTTTCTTT
TRBV6-5	-	-	TRBJ2-1	CASSPRKPNNEQFF	TGTGCCAGCAGCCCCCGGAAGCCGAACAATGAGCAGTTCTTC
TRBV9	-	-	TRBJ2-7	CASSVGVGYEQYF	TGTGCCAGCAGCGTAGGTGTGGGCTACGAGCAGTACTTC
TRBV21-1	-	-	TRBJ2-1	CASSKCRRRGGYNEQFF	TGTGCCAGCAGCAAATGCCGCCGAAGGGGCGGCTACAATGAGCAGTTCTTC
TRBV30	once	-	TRBJ1-5	CAWGSGSSNQPQHF	TGTGCCTGGGGCTCTGGGTCGAGCAATCAGCCCCAGCATTTT
TRBV11-2	-	TRBD1	TRBJ1-2	CASSRPGQRTNYGYTF	TGTGCCAGCAGCCGACCGGGACAGAGAACTAACTATGGCTACACCTTC